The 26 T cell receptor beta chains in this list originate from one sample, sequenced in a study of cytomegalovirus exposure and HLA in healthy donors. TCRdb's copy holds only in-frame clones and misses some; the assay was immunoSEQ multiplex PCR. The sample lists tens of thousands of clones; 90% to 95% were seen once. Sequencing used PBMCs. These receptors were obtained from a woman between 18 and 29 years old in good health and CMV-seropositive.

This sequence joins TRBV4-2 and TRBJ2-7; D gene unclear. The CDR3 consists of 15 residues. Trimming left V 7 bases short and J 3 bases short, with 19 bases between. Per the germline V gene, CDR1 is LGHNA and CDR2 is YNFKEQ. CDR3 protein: CASTPEAFSVYEQYF. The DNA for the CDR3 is TGTGCCAGCACCCCCGAAGCGTTTTCTGTCTACGAGCAGTACTTC.

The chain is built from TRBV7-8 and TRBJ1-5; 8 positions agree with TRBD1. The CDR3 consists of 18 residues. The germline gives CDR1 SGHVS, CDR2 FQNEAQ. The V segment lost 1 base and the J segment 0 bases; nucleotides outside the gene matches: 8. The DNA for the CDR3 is TGTGCCAGCAGCTTAGTGGACAGGGCCCAATATAGCAATCAGCCCCAGCATTTT. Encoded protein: CASSLVDRAQYSNQPQHF.

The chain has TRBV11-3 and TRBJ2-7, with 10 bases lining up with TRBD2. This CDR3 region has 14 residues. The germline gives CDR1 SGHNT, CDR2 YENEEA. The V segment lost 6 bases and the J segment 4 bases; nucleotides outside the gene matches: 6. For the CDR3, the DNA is TGTGCCAGCAGACTAGCGGGGTTTGGGTACGAGCAGTACTTC. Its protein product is CASRLAGFGYEQYF. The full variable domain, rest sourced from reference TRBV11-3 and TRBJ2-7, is EAGVVQSPRYKIIEKKQPVAFWCNPISGHNTLYWYLQNLGQGPELLIRYENEEAVDDSQLPKDRFSAERLKGVDSTLKIQPAELGDSAVYLCASRLAGFGYEQYFGPGTRLTVT.

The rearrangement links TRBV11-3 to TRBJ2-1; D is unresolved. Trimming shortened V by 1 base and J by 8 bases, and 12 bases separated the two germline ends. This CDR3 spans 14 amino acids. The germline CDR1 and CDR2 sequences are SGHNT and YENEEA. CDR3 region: CASSLGALRDEQFF. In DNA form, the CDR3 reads TGTGCCAGCAGCTTAGGGGCTCTCCGAGATGAGCAGTTCTTC.

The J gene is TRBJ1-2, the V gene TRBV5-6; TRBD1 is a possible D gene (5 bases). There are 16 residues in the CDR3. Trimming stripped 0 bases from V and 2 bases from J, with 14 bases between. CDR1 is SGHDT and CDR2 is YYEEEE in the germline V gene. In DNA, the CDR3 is TGTGCCAGCAGCTTGGGACAGACCAAAACGAACTATGGCTACACCTTC. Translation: CASSLGQTKTNYGYTF.

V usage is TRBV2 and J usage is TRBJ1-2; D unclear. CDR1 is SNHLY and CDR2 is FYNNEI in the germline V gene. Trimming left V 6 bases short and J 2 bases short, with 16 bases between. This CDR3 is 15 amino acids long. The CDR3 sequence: CASRRRPTTNYGYTF. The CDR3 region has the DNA TGTGCCAGCAGAAGGAGGCCAACTACAAACTATGGCTACACCTTC.

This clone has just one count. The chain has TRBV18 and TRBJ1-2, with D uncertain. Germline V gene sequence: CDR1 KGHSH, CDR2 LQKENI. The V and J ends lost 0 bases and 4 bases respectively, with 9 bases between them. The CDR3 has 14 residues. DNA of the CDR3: TGTGCCAGCTCACCACCGGGCAGTACCTATGGCTACACCTTC. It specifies CASSPPGSTYGYTF.

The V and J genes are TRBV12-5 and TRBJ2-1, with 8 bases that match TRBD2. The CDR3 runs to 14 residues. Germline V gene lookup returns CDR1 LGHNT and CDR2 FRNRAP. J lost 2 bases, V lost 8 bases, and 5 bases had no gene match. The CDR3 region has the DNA TGTGCTAGTTGGGCTAGCGGGCCCTACAATGAGCAGTTCTTC. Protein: CASWASGPYNEQFF.

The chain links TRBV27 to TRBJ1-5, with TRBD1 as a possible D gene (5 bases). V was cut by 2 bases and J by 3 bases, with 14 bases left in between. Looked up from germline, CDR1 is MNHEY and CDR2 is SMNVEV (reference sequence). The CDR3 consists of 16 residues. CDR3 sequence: CASSLRGNTLNQPQHF. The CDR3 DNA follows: TGTGCCAGCAGTTTACGGGGGAACACCCTCAATCAGCCCCAGCATTTT.

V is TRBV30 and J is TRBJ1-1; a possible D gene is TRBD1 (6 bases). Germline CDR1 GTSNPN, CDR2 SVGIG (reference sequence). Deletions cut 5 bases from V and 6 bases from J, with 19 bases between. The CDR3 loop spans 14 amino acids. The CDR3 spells CAWGRGWGGPEAFF. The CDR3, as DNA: TGTGCCTGGGGGCGAGGGTGGGGGGGCCCTGAAGCTTTCTTT.

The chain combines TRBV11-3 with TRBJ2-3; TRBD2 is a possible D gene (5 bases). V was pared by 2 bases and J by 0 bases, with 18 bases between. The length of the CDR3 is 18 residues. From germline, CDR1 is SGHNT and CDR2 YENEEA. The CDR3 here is CASSLRGRGITSTDTQYF. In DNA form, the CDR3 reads TGTGCCAGCAGCTTAAGAGGAAGAGGGATAACTAGCACAGATACGCAGTATTTT. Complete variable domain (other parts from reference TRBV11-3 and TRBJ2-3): EAGVVQSPRYKIIEKKQPVAFWCNPISGHNTLYWYLQNLGQGPELLIRYENEEAVDDSQLPKDRFSAERLKGVDSTLKIQPAELGDSAVYLCASSLRGRGITSTDTQYFGPGTRLTVL.

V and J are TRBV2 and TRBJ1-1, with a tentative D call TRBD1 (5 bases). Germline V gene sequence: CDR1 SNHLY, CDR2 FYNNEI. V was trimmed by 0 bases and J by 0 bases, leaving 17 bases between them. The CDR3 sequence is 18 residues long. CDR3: CASSEAEGGTFMNTEAFF. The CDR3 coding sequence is TGTGCCAGCAGTGAAGCGGAGGGCGGGACGTTTATGAACACTGAAGCTTTCTTT.

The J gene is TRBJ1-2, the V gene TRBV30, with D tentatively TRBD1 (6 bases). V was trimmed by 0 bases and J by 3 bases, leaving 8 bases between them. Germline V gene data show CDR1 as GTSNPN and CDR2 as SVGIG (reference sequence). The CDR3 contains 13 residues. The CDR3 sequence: CAWSVGGDYGYTF. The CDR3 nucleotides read TGTGCCTGGAGTGTAGGGGGAGACTATGGCTACACCTTC. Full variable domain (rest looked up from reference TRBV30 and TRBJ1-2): SQTIHQWPATLVQPVGSPLSLECTVEGTSNPNLYWYRQAAGRGLQLLFYSVGIGQISSEVPQNLSASRPQDRQFILSSKKLLLSDSGFYLCAWSVGGDYGYTFGSGTRLTVV.

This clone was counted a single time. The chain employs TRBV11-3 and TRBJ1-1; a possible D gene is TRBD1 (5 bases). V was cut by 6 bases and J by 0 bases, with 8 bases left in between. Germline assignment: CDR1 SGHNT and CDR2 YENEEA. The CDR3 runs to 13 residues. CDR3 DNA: TGTGCCAGCAGTGTGACAGTGAACACTGAAGCTTTCTTT. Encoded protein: CASSVTVNTEAFF.

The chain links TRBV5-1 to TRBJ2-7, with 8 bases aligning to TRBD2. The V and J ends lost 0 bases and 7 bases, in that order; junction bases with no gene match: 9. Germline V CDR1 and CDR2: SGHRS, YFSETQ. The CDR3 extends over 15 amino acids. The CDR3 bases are TGCGCCAGCAGCTTGGCCGGGGCGGGAGGAGGTGAGCAGTACTTC. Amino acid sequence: CASSLAGAGGGEQYF.

CDR3 protein: CASSVGAGTGTYEQYF. CDR3 in DNA: TGTGCCAGCAGCGTAGGGGCCGGGACAGGAACCTACGAGCAGTACTTC. The J gene is TRBJ2-7, the V gene TRBV9, with 8 bases aligning to TRBD1. The CDR3 contains 16 residues. Unmatched junction bases numbered 7, after V lost 0 bases and J lost 2 bases. Germline CDR1 reads SGDLS; CDR2 reads YYNGEE.

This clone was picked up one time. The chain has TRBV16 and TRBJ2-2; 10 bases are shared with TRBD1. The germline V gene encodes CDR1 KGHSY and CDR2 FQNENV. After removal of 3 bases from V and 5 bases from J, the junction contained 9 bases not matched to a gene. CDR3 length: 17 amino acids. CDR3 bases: TGTGCCAGCAGCCAGACGACAGGGGGCCCTGTTACCGGGGAGCTGTTTTTT. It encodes CASSQTTGGPVTGELFF. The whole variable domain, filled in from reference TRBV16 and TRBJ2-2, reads GEEVAQTPKHLVRGEGQKAKLYCAPIKGHSYVFWYQQVLKNEFKFLISFQNENVFDETGMPKERFSAKCLPNSPCSLEIQATKLEDSAVYFCASSQTTGGPVTGELFFGEGSRLTVL.

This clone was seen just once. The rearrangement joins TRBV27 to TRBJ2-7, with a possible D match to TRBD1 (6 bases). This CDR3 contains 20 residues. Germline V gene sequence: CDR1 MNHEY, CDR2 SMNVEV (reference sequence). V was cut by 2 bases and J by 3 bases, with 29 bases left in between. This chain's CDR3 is CASSLGAGMRGFGLIYEQYF. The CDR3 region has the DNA TGTGCCAGCAGTTTAGGTGCCGGGATGAGGGGGTTTGGTCTAATCTACGAGCAGTACTTC.

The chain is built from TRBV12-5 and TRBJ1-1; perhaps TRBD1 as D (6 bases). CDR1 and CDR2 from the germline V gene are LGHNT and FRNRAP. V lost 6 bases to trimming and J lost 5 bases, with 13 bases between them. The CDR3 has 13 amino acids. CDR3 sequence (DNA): TGTGCTAGTGGGGTTATACAGGGTACTGAAGCTTTCTTT. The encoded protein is CASGVIQGTEAFF.

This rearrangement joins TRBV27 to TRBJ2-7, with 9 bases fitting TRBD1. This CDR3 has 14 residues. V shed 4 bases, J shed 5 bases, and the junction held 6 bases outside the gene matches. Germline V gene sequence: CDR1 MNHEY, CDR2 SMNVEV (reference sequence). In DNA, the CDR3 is TGTGCCAGCAGTTACTACCGGGACAGGGACGAGCAGTACTTC. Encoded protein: CASSYYRDRDEQYF.

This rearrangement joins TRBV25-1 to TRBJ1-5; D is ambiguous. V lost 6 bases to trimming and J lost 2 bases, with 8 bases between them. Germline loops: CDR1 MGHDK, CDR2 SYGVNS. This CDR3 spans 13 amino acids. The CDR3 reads CASRARGNQPQHF. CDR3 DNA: TGTGCCAGCAGGGCTCGGGGCAATCAGCCCCAGCATTTT.

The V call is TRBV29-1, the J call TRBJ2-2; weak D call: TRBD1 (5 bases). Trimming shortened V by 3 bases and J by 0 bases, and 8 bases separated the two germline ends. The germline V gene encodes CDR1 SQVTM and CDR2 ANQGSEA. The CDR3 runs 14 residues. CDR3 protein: CSVDVGPNTGELFF. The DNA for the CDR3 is TGCAGCGTTGATGTGGGGCCGAACACCGGGGAGCTGTTTTTT.

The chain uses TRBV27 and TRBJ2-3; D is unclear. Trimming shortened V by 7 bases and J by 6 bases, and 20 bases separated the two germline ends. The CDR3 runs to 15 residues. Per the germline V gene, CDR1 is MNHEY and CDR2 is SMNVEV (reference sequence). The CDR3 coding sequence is TGTGCCAGCATCCGCGACATGGGTTCTTCTGATACGCAGTATTTT. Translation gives CASIRDMGSSDTQYF.

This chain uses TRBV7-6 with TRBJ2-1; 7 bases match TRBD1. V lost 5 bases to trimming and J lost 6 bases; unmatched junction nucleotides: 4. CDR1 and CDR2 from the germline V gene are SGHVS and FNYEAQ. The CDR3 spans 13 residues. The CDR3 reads CASSEGGSNEQFF. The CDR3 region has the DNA TGTGCCAGCAGCGAAGGGGGCTCCAATGAGCAGTTCTTC. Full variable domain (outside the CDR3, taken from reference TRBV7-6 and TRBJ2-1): GAGVSQSPRYKVTKRGQDVALRCDPISGHVSLYWYRQALGQGPEFLTYFNYEAQQDKSGLPNDRFSAERPEGSISTLTIQRTEQRDSAMYRCASSEGGSNEQFFGPGTRLTVL.

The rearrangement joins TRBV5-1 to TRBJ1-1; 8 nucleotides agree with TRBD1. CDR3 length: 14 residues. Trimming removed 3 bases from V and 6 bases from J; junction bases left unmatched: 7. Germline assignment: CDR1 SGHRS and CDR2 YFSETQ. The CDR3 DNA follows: TGCGCCAGCAGCTCTACAGGGGGAAGCCCTGAAGCTTTCTTT. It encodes CASSSTGGSPEAFF.

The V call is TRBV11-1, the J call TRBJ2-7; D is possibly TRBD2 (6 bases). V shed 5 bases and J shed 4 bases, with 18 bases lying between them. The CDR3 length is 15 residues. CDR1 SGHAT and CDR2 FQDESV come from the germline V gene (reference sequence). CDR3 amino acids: CASSLPGLARYEQYF. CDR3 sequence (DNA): TGTGCCAGCAGCCTCCCGGGACTTGCGCGTTACGAGCAGTACTTC.